What follows are 9 T cell receptor beta chains derived from one specimen sequenced in a study of molecular identifiers for immune sequencing clone quantification. TCRdb re-called the PCR reads with MiXCR, one entry per CDR3 protein. The sample lists about 65,000 distinct CDR3 sequences, around a sixth occurring once. Sequencing was carried out using naive CD8+ T cells from blood, with Jurkat cell RNA spiked in. Indicated subset: FACS-sorted CD8+CD4-CCR7+CD45RA+ naive T cells. These receptor sequences come from a human donor in good health. Some libraries in this study had Jurkat cell RNA spiked in.

This clonotype was picked up a small number of times. The V call is TRBV7-8, the J call TRBJ2-7; the match to TRBD2 covers 11 bases. Germline V gives CDR1 SGHVS, CDR2 FQNEAQ. V was pared by 5 bases and J by 5 bases, with 8 bases of the junction left unmatched. This CDR3 comprises 15 residues. CDR3 nucleotides: TGTGCCAGCAGCACCGGGACTAGCGGTTCCCACGAGCAGTACTTC. Amino acids: CASSTGTSGSHEQYF.

This clonotype occurred a few times. V is TRBV12-5 and J is TRBJ1-5, with unresolved D. V dropped 4 bases and J dropped 10 bases, with 8 bases sitting between them. The germline V gene has CDR1 LGHNT and CDR2 FRNRAP. This CDR3 has 11 amino acids. CDR3 nucleotides: TGTGCTAGTGGTTCTCAAGTCCCCCAGCATTTT. Its translation: CASGSQVPQHF.

Relative to its sample, this clonotype is medium-sized. The J gene is TRBJ2-3, the V gene TRBV7-6; TRBD1 is a possible D gene (6 bases). Trimming left V 5 bases short and J 0 bases short, with 24 bases between. The CDR3 totals 19 residues. Germline V CDR1 and CDR2: SGHVS, FNYEAQ. CDR3 nucleotides: TGTGCCAGCAGCCCCGAGCAGGACAGCCTAGAATCTAGCACAGATACGCAGTATTTT. Amino acid sequence: CASSPEQDSLESSTDTQYF.

This clonotype occurred many times. CDR3 DNA sequence: TGTGCCAGCAGTTTATCAAGCGCGGCGGGGGCCCCCTTGGATACGCAGTATTTT. Protein: CASSLSSAAGAPLDTQYF. The chain combines TRBV27 with TRBJ2-3, with D possibly being TRBD2 (7 bases). There are 18 residues in the CDR3. Germline assignment: CDR1 MNHEY and CDR2 SMNVEV (reference sequence). The V and J ends lost 0 bases and 6 bases respectively, with 22 bases between them.

Ten or more counts support this clonotype. The chain links TRBV19 to TRBJ1-5; maybe TRBD1 (6 bases). The CDR3 loop spans 18 amino acids. CDR1 and CDR2 from the germline V gene are LNHDA and SQIVND (reference sequence). V dropped 0 bases and J dropped 0 bases, with 15 bases sitting between them. DNA of the CDR3: TGTGCCAGTAGTATAGACCCGCGGACAGTCTATAGCAATCAGCCCCAGCATTTT. Encoded protein: CASSIDPRTVYSNQPQHF.

The sample holds a few counts of this clonotype. The conserved phenylalanine or tryptophan is not found at the CDR3 terminus, so this likely reflects a read error. This rearrangement joins TRBV6-2 or TRBV6-3 to TRBJ2-2; TRBD1 agrees at 7 bases. V trimming: 6 bases; J trimming: 8 bases; junction bases outside the gene matches: 6. In germline, CDR1 is MNHEY, CDR2 SVGEGT. CDR3 length: 13 amino acids. CDR3 DNA sequence: TGTGCCAGCAGCCTGACAGGGAATGGGGAGCTGTTTCTT. Amino acids: CASSLTGNGELFL.

This clonotype has more than one count but fewer than ten. The J gene is TRBJ2-7, the V gene TRBV7-9, with TRBD1 matching 7 bases. Per the germline V gene, CDR1 is SEHNR and CDR2 is FQNEAQ (reference sequence). CDR3 length equals 14 residues. V gave up 10 bases and J gave up 5 bases; unmatched junction bases: 14. The CDR3 here is CAIDFTGQGDEQYF. CDR3 DNA sequence: TGTGCCATCGACTTCACTGGGCAGGGGGACGAGCAGTACTTC.

Comment on this clonotype: This could be a read error, since a much larger clone is one nucleotide away. V usage is TRBV25-1 and J usage is TRBJ2-5, with a weak D call TRBD2 (5 bases). The CDR3 loop spans 12 amino acids. Germline loops: CDR1 MGHDK, CDR2 SYGVNS. The CDR3 sequence is CSTLTGVETQYF. CDR3 DNA: TGCTCCACCCTCACCGGGGTAGAGACCCAGTACTTC.

This clonotype showed up just a few times. The J gene is TRBJ2-7, the V gene TRBV12-3 or TRBV12-4, with 8 bases aligning to TRBD2. CDR3 length equals 14 residues. V lost 6 bases to trimming and J lost 3 bases; unmatched junction nucleotides: 7. The CDR3 reads CASSIGGGIYEQYF. For the CDR3, the DNA is TGTGCCAGCAGCATAGGCGGGGGGATCTACGAGCAGTACTTC.